This passage covers 5 T cell receptor beta chains from one sample sequenced in a study of CD8 T cells in Susac syndrome (dated by TCRdb to between 2018 and 2020). The library relied on the immunoSEQ multiplex PCR assay. RNA was extracted with the RNeasy kit and roughly 0.5 to 1 ug was reverse transcribed using random hexamers. The public reads were run again by TCRdb, first through fastp at Q25 and then through MiXCR, and only productive beta chains were kept. Each entry is one CDR3 protein sequence, shown with its most common DNA and genes. A total of about 120,000 distinct CDR3 sequences appear in this sample, roughly 94% of them only once. The ten largest clones represent 0.098% of the sample. The specimen was CD4+ T cells from PBMCs. The receptors here all came from a human donor in good health.

The chain employs TRBV7-8 and TRBJ2-7; possibly TRBD2 for D (6 bases). V was shortened by 1 base and J by 2 bases, with 9 bases between the two germline ends. There are 14 residues in the CDR3. Germline lookup yields CDR1 SGHVS and CDR2 FQNEAQ. CDR3 residues: CASSLGTGAYEQYF. DNA for the CDR3: TGTGCCAGCAGCTTAGGCACGGGGGCCTACGAGCAGTACTTC.

About this clonotype: Sequence at one end of the junction differs from germline and may be a read error. This sequence joins TRBV7-9 and TRBJ1-1, with D possibly being TRBD1 (6 bases). This CDR3 comprises 15 residues. Germline V lookup: CDR1 SEHNR, CDR2 FQNEAQ (reference sequence). CDR3 nucleotides: TGTGCCAGCAACTTAGGGACAAACGGGAACACTGAAGCTTTCTTT. It encodes CASNLGTNGNTEAFF.

This clonotype showed up just once. This rearrangement joins TRBV29-1 to TRBJ1-1; D unresolved. CDR3 length: 13 residues. Germline values: CDR1 SQVTM, CDR2 ANQGSEA. Trimming pared 0 bases from V and 9 bases from J, leaving 14 bases between. In nucleotides, the CDR3 is TGCAGCGTTGAAGATCGCCTCGTGAACCAAGCTTTCTTT. Translating gives CSVEDRLVNQAFF.

The chain links TRBV30 to TRBJ2-5; weak D call: TRBD2 (6 bases). The ends were cut back, 2 bases at V and 4 bases at J, with 14 bases in the middle. The CDR3 contains 14 residues. Germline-derived CDR1 and CDR2 are GTSNPN and SVGIG (reference sequence). CDR3 nucleotide sequence: TGTGCCTGGAGTTCCCCTAGCGTAGCAGAGACCCAGTACTTC. Translated: CAWSSPSVAETQYF.

The chain joins TRBV7-2 to TRBJ2-3; 10 bases fit TRBD2. J was trimmed by 1 base and V by 4 bases; bases with no gene match: 11. The germline V gene encodes CDR1 SGHTA and CDR2 FQGNSA. The CDR3 runs to 18 residues. As DNA, the CDR3 is TGTGCCAGCAGCTCGGCTAGCGGGAGTCTTCGCCGCACAGATACGCAGTATTTT. Protein product: CASSSASGSLRRTDTQYF.